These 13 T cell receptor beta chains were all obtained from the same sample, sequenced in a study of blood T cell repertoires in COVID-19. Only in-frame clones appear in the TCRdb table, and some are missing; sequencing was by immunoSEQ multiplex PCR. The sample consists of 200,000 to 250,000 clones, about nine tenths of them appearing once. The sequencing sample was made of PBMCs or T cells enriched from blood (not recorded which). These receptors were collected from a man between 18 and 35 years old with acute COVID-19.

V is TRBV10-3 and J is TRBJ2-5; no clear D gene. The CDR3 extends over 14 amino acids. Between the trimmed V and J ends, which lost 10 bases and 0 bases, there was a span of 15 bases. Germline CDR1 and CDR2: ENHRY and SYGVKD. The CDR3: CATRPEPDQETQYF. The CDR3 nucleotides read TGTGCCACCCGCCCAGAACCAGACCAAGAGACCCAGTACTTC.

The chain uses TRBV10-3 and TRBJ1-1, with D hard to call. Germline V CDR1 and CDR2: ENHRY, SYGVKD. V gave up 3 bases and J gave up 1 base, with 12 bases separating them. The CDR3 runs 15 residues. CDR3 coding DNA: TGTGCCATCAGTGACCCGCCGGGTGAGAACACTGAAGCTTTCTTT. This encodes CAISDPPGENTEAFF.

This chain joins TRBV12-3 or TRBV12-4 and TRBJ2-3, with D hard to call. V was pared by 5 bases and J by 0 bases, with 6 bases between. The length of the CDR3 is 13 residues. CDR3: CASSQTSTDTQYF. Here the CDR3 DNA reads TGTGCCAGCAGTCAAACTAGCACAGATACGCAGTATTTT.

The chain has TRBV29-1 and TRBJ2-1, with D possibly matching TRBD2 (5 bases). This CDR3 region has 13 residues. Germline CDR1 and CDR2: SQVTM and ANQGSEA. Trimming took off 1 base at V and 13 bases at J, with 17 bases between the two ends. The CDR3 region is CSVEGRVGASQFF. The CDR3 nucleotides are TGCAGCGTTGAAGGGCGGGTCGGCGCGTCACAGTTCTTC.

The CDR3 spells CASSFGREFRGEQYF. The CDR3, as DNA: TGTGCCAGCTCGTTCGGGAGGGAATTCCGTGGCGAGCAGTACTTC. V gene TRBV18 combines with J gene TRBJ2-7, with TRBD2 matching over 8 bases. This CDR3 contains 15 residues. V shed 6 bases and J 6 bases; nucleotides not matched to a gene: 13. Per germline, CDR1 KGHSH and CDR2 LQKENI.

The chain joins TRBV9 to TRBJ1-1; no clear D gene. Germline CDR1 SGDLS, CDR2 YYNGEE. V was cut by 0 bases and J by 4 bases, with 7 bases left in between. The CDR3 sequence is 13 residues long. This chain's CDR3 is CASSVEHFTEAFF. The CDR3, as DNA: TGTGCCAGCAGCGTAGAACATTTCACTGAAGCTTTCTTT.

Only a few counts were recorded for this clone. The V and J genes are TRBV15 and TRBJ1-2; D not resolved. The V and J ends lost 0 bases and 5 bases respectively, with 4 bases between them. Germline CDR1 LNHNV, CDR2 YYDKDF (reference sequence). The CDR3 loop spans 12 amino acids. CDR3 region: CATSRDMYGYTF. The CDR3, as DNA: TGTGCCACCAGCAGAGATATGTATGGCTACACCTTC.

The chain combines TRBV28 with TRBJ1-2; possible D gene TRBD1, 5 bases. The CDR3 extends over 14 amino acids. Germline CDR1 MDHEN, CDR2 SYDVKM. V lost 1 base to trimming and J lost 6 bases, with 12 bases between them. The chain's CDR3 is CASSLFQGSDGYTF. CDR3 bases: TGTGCCAGCAGTTTATTCCAGGGTTCTGATGGCTACACCTTC.

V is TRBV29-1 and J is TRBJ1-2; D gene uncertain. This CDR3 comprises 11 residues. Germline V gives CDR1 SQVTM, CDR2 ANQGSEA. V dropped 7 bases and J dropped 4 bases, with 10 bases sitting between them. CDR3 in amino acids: CSALELYGYTF. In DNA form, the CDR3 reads TGCAGCGCCCTGGAGCTCTATGGCTACACCTTC. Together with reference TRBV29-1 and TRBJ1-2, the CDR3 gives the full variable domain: SAVISQKPSRDICQRGTSLTIQCQVDSQVTMMFWYRQQPGQSLTLIATANQGSEATYESGFVIDKFPISRPNLTFSTLTVSNMSPEDSSIYLCSALELYGYTFGSGTRLTVV.

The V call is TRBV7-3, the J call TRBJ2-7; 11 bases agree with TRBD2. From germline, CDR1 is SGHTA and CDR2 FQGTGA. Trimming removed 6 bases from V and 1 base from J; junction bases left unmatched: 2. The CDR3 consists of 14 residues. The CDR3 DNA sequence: TGTGCCAGCAGTTTAGCGGGAGGGTCCTACGAGCAGTACTTC. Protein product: CASSLAGGSYEQYF.

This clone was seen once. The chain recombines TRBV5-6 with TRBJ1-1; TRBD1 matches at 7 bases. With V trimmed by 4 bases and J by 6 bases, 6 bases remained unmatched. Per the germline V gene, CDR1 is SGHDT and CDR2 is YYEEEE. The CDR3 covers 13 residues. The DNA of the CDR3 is TGTGCCAGCAGCAGGACAGGACTTGCTGAAGCTTTCTTT. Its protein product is CASSRTGLAEAFF.

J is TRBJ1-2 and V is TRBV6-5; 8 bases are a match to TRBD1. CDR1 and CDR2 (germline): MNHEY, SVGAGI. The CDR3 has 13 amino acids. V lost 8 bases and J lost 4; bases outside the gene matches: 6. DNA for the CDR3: TGTGCCAGCGCGGACAGGGAAGGCTATGGCTACACCTTC. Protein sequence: CASADREGYGYTF.

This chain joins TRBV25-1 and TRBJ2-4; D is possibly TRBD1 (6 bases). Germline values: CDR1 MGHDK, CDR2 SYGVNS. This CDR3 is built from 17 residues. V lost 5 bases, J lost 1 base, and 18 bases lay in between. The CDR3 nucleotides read TGTGCCAGCAGTCCTCCCCAAGGGGGTACGGCCAAAAACATTCAGTACTTC. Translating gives CASSPPQGGTAKNIQYF.